Listed below are T cell receptor beta chains from one sample, sequenced in a study of T cells expressing NK-cell markers. After re-calling the 5' RACE reads, TCRdb lists one entry per CDR3 protein, DNA absent. This listing includes some 150,000 distinct CDR3 sequences. The source material was blood T cells: a sorted CD56 or NKG2C T cell subset, CD4+ or CD8+ T cells, or bulk PBMC T cells (not recorded which). Receptors originate from a man aged 18 to 29 in good health. The CDR3 runs from the conserved cysteine through the conserved F or W.

v_gene	j_gene	CDR3aa
TRBV28	TRBJ2-1	CASSLAAGASYNEQFF
TRBV11-3	TRBJ2-5	CASCPAPEETQYF
TRBV27	TRBJ2-7	CASSFGSASGGYEQYF
TRBV14	TRBJ2-1	CASSTPDRAEQFF
TRBV4-2	TRBJ2-2	CASSHPPGTSGSGELFF
TRBV7-9	TRBJ1-4	CASSLGDVEKLFF
TRBV3-1	TRBJ2-1	CASSSPGLIGQFF
TRBV20-1	TRBJ2-3	CSARALSGSTPQYF
TRBV20-1	TRBJ2-1	CSASTLAGGPGNEQFF
TRBV12-3/TRBV12-4	TRBJ2-7	CASRTAEGEQYF
TRBV7-9	TRBJ1-3	CASSLGSPVAPGNTIYF
TRBV5-5	TRBJ2-2	CASSYGDTGTGELFF
TRBV4-3	TRBJ2-1	CASSQDTRANEQFF
TRBV30	TRBJ2-3	CAWSVGTDTQYF
TRBV11-2	TRBJ2-3	CASSLDRTGRIRTDTQYF
TRBV25-1	TRBJ2-6	CASGGDGGPANVLTF
TRBV27	TRBJ2-1	CASRGRDNEQFF
TRBV6-5	TRBJ2-1	CASSYGGPNEQFF
TRBV11-3	TRBJ2-1	CASSLSRDTTTPGRSYNEQFF
TRBV29-1	TRBJ1-1	CSGRDAFEAFF
TRBV5-1	TRBJ2-7	CASSLTRAAYEQYF
TRBV19	TRBJ1-1	CASSRAFEAFF
TRBV7-8	TRBJ2-2	CASSLVLVTGELFF
TRBV19	TRBJ1-1	CASSERWAVGTEAFF
TRBV7-9	TRBJ2-7	CASSTRTGGVYEQYF
TRBV12-3/TRBV12-4	TRBJ2-1	CASSSAGVRYNEQFF
TRBV19	TRBJ2-7	CASSIGYRKDSYEQYF
TRBV24-1	TRBJ2-2	CATSGSIRTGRTGELFF
TRBV27	TRBJ2-7	CASSTIAGGPYEQYF
TRBV5-8	TRBJ2-1	CASSLALGGSSYNEQFF
TRBV11-3	TRBJ2-1	CASSVRQGIYNEQFF
TRBV25-1	TRBJ2-4	CASSGGDSAPDIQYF
TRBV2	TRBJ2-3	CASSAWGRPSTDTQYF
TRBV29-1	TRBJ1-1	CSAGGQELNTEAFF
TRBV20-1	TRBJ1-5	CSARGTGSSNQPQHF
TRBV3-1	TRBJ2-2	CASSQDRLASGELFF
TRBV4-3	TRBJ2-1	CASSQAGTGYNEQFF
TRBV12-3/TRBV12-4	TRBJ2-1	CASSSERGNEQFF
TRBV29-1	TRBJ1-1	CSVELGRGLNTEAFF
TRBV5-6	TRBJ1-1	CASSSSPLGQGTEAFF
TRBV21-1	TRBJ1-1	CASSKGQGAEVNTEAFF
TRBV12-3/TRBV12-4	TRBJ2-3	CASSSLGPGTSGSPADTQYF
TRBV18	TRBJ2-2	CASSPADREAGELFF
TRBV7-9	TRBJ2-1	CASSFSGGPTRNEQFF
TRBV9	TRBJ2-5	CASSVGSGSQETQYF
TRBV5-1	TRBJ2-7	CASSLVGAGNAYEQYF
TRBV19	TRBJ1-6	CASDTGTNYSPLHF
TRBV7-2	TRBJ2-2	CASSLWASGTLMEDTGELFF
TRBV3-1	TRBJ2-3	CASSQVAGGTTDTQYF
TRBV5-1	TRBJ2-1	CASSLGGANYNEQFF
TRBV29-1	TRBJ2-7	CSVKAGGYEQYF
TRBV6-5	TRBJ2-1	CASGVGNNEQFF
TRBV2	TRBJ2-7	CASLGGRYEQYF
TRBV29-1	TRBJ2-7	CSVEDLQDRGPHEQYF
TRBV3-1	TRBJ2-7	CASSQSGAGEQYF
TRBV10-3	TRBJ2-5	CAISESSGGWGETQYF
TRBV3-1	TRBJ2-2	CASSQDSWLADNTGELFF
TRBV27	TRBJ2-7	CASSPARDRPTEQYF
TRBV7-9	TRBJ2-2	CASSSHRELIGELFF
TRBV25-1	TRBJ1-2	CASSEGVGYGYTF